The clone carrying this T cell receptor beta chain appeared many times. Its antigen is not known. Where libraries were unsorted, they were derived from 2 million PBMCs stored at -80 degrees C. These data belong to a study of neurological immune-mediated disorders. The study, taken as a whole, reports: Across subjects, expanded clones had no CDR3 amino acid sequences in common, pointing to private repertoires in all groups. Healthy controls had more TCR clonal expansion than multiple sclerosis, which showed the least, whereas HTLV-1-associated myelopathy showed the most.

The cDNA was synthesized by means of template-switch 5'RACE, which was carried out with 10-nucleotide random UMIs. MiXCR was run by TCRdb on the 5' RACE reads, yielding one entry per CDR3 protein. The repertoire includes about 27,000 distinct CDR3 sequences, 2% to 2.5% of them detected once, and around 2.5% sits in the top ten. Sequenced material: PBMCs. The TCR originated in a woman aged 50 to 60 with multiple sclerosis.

The CDR3 nucleotides read TGTGCCAGCAGCTTACCCGGGTTCAATGAGCAGTTCTTC. This translates into CASSLPGFNEQFF. The rearrangement joins TRBV7-6 to TRBJ2-1, with D unresolved. V was clipped by 2 bases and J by 6 bases, with 8 bases between them. This CDR3 is built from 13 residues. Germline assignment: CDR1 SGHVS and CDR2 FNYEAQ.